This passage covers 3 T cell receptor beta chains from one sample sequenced in a study of a mutant IDH1 vaccine in newly diagnosed glioma. As for time point: week 11, during vaccination. In every dose of vaccine, 300 ug of mutant IDH1 20-mer peptide was given alongside topical imiquimod. Produced via immunoSEQ multiplex PCR; TCRdb's table is partial and in-frame only. The sample records around 130,000 clones, 80% being singletons. Their antigens are not known. Specimen: PBMCs, collected from a glioma patient whose treatment included an IDH1 peptide vaccine. Receptors originate from a man aged 35-49 years with glioma.

The chain is built from TRBV27 and TRBJ2-7, with TRBD1 as a possible D gene (5 bases). The CDR3 is 14 amino acids. V shed 6 bases and J shed 5 bases, with 17 bases lying between them. Germline-derived CDR1 and CDR2 are MNHEY and SMNVEV (reference sequence). DNA of the CDR3: TGTGCCAGCAGCCCCCGCGACAGTTATAACGAGCAGTACTTC. It yields the protein CASSPRDSYNEQYF.

This chain joins TRBV7-8 and TRBJ2-3, with D perhaps matching TRBD1 or TRBD2 (6 bases each). The V end lost 3 bases, the J end lost 2 bases, and 15 bases lay between the germline ends. This CDR3 contains 16 residues. Germline CDR1 SGHVS, CDR2 FQNEAQ. CDR3 sequence: CASSFTGGGATDTQYF. CDR3 nucleotides: TGTGCCAGCAGCTTTACCGGGGGCGGAGCCACAGATACGCAGTATTTT.

The CDR3 region has the DNA TGCAGTGCTAGACTTCTCAATGAGCAGTTCTTC. Amino acids: CSARLLNEQFF. This sequence joins TRBV20-1 and TRBJ2-1, with D unclear. This CDR3 is built from 11 residues. Germline V lookup: CDR1 DFQATT, CDR2 SNEGSKA (reference sequence). V shed 2 bases and J shed 6 bases, with 5 bases lying between them.